This TCR beta chain is from a study of blood T cell repertoires in COVID-19. Across the whole study: COVID-19 samples collected from the United States, Italy and Spain covered acute and convalescent phases. The analysed material was cDNA or gDNA that came from T cells, B-cell-depleted T cells, or PBMCs.

CDR3 length: 12 amino acids. Between the trimmed V and J ends, which lost 6 bases and 4 bases, there was a span of 12 bases. Germline CDR1 and CDR2: SQVTM and ANQGSEA. In the original analysis: From reference gene primer amplification, estimates of nucleated cell counts were derived. Sequenced by immunoSEQ multiplex PCR; TCRdb stores in-frame clones only, minus some. Clone size and the V and J calls come from that table; the DNA yielded D and trimming. This table has roughly 190,000 clones, approximately 90% appearing once. This chain connects TRBV29-1 to TRBJ1-2; D unresolved. The receptor's source is a woman aged 35 to 49 who had recovered from COVID-19. The sequencing sample was made of peripheral blood. The CDR3 here is CSVSESSYGYTF. CDR3 DNA: TGCAGCGTGTCTGAGTCCTCCTATGGCTACACCTTC.